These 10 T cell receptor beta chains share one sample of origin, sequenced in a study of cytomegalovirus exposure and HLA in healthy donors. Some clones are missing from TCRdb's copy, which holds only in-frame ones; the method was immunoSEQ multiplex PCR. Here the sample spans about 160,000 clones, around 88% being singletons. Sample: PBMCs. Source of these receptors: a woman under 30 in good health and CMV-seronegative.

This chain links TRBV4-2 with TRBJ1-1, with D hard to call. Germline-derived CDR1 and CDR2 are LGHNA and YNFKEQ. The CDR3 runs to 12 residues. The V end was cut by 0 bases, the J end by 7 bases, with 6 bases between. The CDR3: CASSQEGSEAFF. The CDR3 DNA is TGTGCCAGCAGCCAAGAGGGGAGTGAAGCTTTCTTT.

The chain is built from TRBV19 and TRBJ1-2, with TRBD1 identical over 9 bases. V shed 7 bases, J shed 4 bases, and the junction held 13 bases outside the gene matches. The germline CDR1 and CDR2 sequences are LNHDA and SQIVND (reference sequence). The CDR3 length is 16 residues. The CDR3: CASTFETGGAFYGYTF. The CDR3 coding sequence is TGTGCCAGTACTTTCGAAACAGGGGGCGCCTTCTATGGCTACACCTTC.

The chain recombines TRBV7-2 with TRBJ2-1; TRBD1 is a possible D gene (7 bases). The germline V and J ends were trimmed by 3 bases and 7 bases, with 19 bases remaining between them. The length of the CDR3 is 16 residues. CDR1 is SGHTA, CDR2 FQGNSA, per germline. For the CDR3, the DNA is TGTGCCAGCAGCTTGAACAGGGGCGCAGGGGGGAATGAGCAGTTCTTC. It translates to CASSLNRGAGGNEQFF.

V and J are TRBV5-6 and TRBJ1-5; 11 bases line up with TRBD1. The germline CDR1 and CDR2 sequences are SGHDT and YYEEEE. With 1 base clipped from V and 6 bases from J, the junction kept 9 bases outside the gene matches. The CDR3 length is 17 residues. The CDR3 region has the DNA TGTGCCAGCAGCTTGTGGGACAGGGGGTACGCCGGTCAGCCCCAGCATTTT. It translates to CASSLWDRGYAGQPQHF.

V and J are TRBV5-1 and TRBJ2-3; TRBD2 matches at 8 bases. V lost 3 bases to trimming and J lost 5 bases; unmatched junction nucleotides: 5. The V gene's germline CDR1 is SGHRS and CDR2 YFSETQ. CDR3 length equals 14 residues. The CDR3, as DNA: TGCGCCAGCAGCTGGAGCGGGAGTAGAGATACGCAGTATTTT. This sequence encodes CASSWSGSRDTQYF.

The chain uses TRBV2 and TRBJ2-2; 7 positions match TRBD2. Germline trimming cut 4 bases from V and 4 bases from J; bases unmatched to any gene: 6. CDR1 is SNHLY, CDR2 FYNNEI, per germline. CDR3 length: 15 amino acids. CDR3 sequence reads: CASSVGLAGTGELFF. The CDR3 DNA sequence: TGTGCCAGCAGTGTAGGATTAGCGGGCACCGGGGAGCTGTTTTTT. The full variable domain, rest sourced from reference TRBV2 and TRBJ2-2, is EPEVTQTPSHQVTQMGQEVILRCVPISNHLYFYWYRQILGQKVEFLVSFYNNEISEKSEIFDDQFSVERPDGSNFTLKIRSTKLEDSAMYFCASSVGLAGTGELFFGEGSRLTVL.

The CDR3 DNA reads as TGTGCCAGCAGCCCCCTCCGTGGGGGGAGGTTGCAAGAGACCCAGTACTTC. The encoded protein is CASSPLRGGRLQETQYF. The chain has TRBV7-2 and TRBJ2-5, with D perhaps TRBD2 (6 bases). V gave up 5 bases and J gave up 2 bases, with 21 bases separating them. Germline V CDR1 and CDR2: SGHTA, FQGNSA. CDR3 length: 17 residues. Using reference TRBV7-2 and TRBJ2-5 for the parts outside the CDR3, the full variable domain is GAGVSQSPSNKVTEKGKDVELRCDPISGHTALYWYRQSLGQGLEFLIYFQGNSAPDKSGLPSDRFSAERTGGSVSTLTIQRTQQEDSAVYLCASSPLRGGRLQETQYFGPGTRLLVL.

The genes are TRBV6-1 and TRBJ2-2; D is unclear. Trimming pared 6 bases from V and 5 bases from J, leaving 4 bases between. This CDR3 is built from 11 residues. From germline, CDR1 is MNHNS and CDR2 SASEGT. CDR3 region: CASRRTGELFF. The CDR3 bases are TGTGCCAGCAGGAGGACCGGGGAGCTGTTTTTT.

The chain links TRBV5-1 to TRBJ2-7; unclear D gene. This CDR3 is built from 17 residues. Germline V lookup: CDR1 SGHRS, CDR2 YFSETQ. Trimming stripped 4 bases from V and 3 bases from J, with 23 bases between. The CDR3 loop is CASSLNQGGAGFYEQYF. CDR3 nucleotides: TGCGCCAGCAGCCTAAACCAAGGCGGAGCCGGTTTCTACGAGCAGTACTTC.

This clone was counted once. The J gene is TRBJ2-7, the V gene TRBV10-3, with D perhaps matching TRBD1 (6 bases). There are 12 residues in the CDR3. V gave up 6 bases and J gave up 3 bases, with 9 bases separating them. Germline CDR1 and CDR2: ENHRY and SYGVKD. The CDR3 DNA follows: TGTGCCATCAGCACGACAGGCTACGAGCAGTACTTC. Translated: CAISTTGYEQYF.